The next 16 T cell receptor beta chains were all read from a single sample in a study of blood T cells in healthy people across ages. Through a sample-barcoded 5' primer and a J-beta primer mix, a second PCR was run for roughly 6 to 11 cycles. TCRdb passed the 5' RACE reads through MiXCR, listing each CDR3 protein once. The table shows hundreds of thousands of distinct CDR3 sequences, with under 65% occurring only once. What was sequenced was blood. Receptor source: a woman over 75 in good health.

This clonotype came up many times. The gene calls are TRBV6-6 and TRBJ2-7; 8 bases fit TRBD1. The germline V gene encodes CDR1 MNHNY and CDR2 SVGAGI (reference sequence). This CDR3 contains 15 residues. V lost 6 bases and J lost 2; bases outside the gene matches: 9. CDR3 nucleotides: TGTGCCAGCAGGCGGACAGGGTTGGGAACCTACGAGCAGTACTTC. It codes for CASRRTGLGTYEQYF.

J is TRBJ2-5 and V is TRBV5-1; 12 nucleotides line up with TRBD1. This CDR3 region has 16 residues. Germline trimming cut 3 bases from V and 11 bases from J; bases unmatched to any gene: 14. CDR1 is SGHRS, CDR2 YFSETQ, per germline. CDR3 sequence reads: CASSSPGQGAPNEQYF. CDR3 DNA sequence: TGCGCCAGCAGCTCCCCGGGACAGGGGGCTCCCAATGAGCAGTACTTC.

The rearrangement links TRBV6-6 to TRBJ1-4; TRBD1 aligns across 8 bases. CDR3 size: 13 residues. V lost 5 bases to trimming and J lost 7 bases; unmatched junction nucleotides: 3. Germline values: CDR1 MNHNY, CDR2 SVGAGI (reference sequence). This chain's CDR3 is CASSLGQGEKLFF. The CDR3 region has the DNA TGTGCCAGCAGTCTCGGACAGGGTGAAAAACTGTTTTTT.

As DNA, the CDR3 is TGTGCCTGGAGTACCCACTCGGGGACTGAAGCTTTCTTT. Protein product: CAWSTHSGTEAFF. This rearrangement joins TRBV30 to TRBJ1-1; D is unresolved. This CDR3 contains 13 residues. Germline CDR1 GTSNPN, CDR2 SVGIG (reference sequence). V was shortened by 2 bases and J by 5 bases, with 12 bases between the two germline ends.

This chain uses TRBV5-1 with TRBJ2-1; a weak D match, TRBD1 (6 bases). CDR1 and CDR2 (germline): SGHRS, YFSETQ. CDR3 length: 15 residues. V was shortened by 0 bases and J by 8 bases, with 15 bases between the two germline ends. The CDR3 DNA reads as TGCGCCAGCAGCTTGGTGGCGGCAGGGGATGATGAGCAGTTCTTC. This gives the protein CASSLVAAGDDEQFF.

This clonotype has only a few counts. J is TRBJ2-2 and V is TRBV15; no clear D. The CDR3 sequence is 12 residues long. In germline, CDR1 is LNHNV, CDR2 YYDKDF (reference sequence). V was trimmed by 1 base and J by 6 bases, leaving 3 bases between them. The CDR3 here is CATSRAAGELFF. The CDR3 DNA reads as TGTGCCACCAGCAGAGCGGCCGGGGAGCTGTTTTTT.

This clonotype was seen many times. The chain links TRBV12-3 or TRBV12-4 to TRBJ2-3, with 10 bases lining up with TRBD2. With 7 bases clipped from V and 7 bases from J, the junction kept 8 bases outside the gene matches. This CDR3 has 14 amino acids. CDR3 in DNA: TGTGCCAGCACCCAAGCGGGGGGGTCTCATACGCAGTATTTT. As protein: CASTQAGGSHTQYF.

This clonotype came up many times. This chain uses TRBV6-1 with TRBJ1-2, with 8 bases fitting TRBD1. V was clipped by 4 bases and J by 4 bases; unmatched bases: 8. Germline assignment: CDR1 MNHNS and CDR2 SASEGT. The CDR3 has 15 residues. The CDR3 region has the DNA TGTGCCAGCAGTGTCCAAGGACAGGGCGGCTATGGCTACACCTTC. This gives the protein CASSVQGQGGYGYTF.

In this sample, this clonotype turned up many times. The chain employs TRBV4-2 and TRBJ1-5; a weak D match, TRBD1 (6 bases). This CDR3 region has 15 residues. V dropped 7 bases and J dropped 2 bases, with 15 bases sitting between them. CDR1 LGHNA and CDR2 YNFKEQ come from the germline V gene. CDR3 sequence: CASKGDILGNQPQHF. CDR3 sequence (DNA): TGTGCCAGCAAGGGGGACATTTTGGGCAATCAGCCCCAGCATTTT.

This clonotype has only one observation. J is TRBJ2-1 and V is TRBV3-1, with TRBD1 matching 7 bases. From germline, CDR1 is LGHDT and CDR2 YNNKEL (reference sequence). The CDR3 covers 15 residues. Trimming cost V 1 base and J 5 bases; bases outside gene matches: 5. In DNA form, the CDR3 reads TGTGCCAGCAGCCAAGGGGCAGGGGGAAACAATGAGCAGTTCTTC. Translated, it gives CASSQGAGGNNEQFF.

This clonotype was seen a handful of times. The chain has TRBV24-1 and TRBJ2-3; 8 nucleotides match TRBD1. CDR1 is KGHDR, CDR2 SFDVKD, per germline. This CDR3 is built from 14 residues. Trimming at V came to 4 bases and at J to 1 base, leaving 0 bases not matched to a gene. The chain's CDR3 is CATSETGGTDTQYF. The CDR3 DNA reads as TGTGCCACCAGTGAGACAGGGGGCACAGATACGCAGTATTTT.

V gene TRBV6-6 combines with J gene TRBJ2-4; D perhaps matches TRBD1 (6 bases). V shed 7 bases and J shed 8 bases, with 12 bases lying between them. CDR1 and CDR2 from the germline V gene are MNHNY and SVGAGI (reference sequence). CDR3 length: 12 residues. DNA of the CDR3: TGTGCCAGCACTATGGACAGATACATTCAGTACTTC. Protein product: CASTMDRYIQYF.

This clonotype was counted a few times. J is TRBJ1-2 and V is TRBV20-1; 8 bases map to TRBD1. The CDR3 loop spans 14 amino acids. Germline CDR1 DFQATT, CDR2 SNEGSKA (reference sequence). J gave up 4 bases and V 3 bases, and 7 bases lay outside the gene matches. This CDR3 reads CSASGDRILYGYTF. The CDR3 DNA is TGCAGTGCTAGTGGGGACAGGATACTCTATGGCTACACCTTC.

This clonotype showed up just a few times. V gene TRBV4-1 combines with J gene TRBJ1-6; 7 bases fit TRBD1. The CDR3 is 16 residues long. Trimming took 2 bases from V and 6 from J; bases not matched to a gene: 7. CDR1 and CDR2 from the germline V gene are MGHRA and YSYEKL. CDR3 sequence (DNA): TGCGCCAGCAGCCAACACAGACAGGGTGGTAATTCACCCCTCCACTTT. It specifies CASSQHRQGGNSPLHF.

Written as DNA, the CDR3 is TGTGCCAGCAGGGAACAGGGGTTTCAGTACTTC. As protein: CASREQGFQYF. The genes are TRBV2 and TRBJ2-4, with 7 bases fitting TRBD1. The V gene end was trimmed by 6 bases and the J gene end by 11 bases; junction bases not matched to a gene: 4. The germline CDR1 and CDR2 sequences are SNHLY and FYNNEI. CDR3 length: 11 residues.

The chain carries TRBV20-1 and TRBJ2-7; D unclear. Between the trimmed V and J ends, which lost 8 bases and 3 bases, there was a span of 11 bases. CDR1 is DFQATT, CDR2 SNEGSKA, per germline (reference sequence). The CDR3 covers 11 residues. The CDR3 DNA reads TGCAGTCCAGGATTGGGCTACGAGCAGTACTTC. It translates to CSPGLGYEQYF.